Shown below are 2 T cell receptor beta chains from a single sample sequenced in a study of T cells in Graves' hyperthyroidism and ophthalmopathy. From RNA transcripts, TCR beta CDR3 regions were amplified. Researchers ran a first-round RT-PCR on the TCR CDR3 using the HTBI primer set. TCRdb itself ran the multiplex PCR reads through MiXCR, one entry per CDR3 protein. The table has some 580,000 distinct CDR3 sequences, roughly 16% seen once. The sequencing input was blood. The receptors originated from a woman between 40 and 50 years old with Graves' ophthalmopathy.

The sample holds many counts of this clonotype. This sequence joins TRBV3-1 and TRBJ2-1; D gene uncertain. V was cut by 5 bases and J by 6 bases, with 23 bases left in between. The CDR3 consists of 17 residues. CDR1 and CDR2 from the germline V gene are LGHDT and YNNKEL (reference sequence). CDR3 sequence (DNA): TGTGCCAGCAGCTCGAAAGGTCGGACGGCAGTAGGCAATGAGCAGTTCTTC. This sequence encodes CASSSKGRTAVGNEQFF.

This clonotype was seen just once. The CDR3 spells CATSAGPDTQYF. CDR3 in DNA: TGTGCCACCAGCGCAGGGCCAGATACGCAGTATTTT. The chain carries TRBV24-1 and TRBJ2-3, with D possibly TRBD1 on 5 matching bases. V shed 7 bases and J shed 4 bases, with 8 bases lying between them. This CDR3 region has 12 residues. From germline, CDR1 is KGHDR and CDR2 SFDVKD.